This is a list of T cell receptor beta chains from one sample in a study of blood T cell repertoires in COVID-19. Clones were read by immunoSEQ multiplex PCR, and TCRdb kept only the in-frame ones, dropping some. This table holds under 350,000 clones, 70% to 90% found once. Sample: peripheral blood. Receptors were obtained from a human donor in a cohort sampled during active COVID-19. Each CDR3 is given with its conserved first and last residue. Fields, in order: V gene, clone size, D gene, J gene, CDR3 protein, CDR3 DNA. D genes are given only for firm matches. Clone size is stated in some rows and not others, as once, few, many or a class when expanded.

TRBV7-3,-,-,TRBJ1-1,CASSSGGKSNTEAFF,TGTGCCAGCAGCAGCGGGGGGAAGTCGAACACTGAAGCTTTCTTT
TRBV30,-,TRBD1,TRBJ2-7,CAWSVPGQGSYEQYF,TGTGCCTGGAGTGTACCTGGACAGGGATCCTACGAGCAGTACTTC
TRBV3-1/TRBV3-2,-,-,TRBJ1-5,CASSLGVRDQPQHF,TGTGCCAGCAGCCTAGGGGTGCGCGATCAGCCCCAGCATTTT
TRBV19,-,-,TRBJ1-1,CASSTGTKGRAFF,TGTGCCAGTAGTACCGGGACAAAAGGTAGAGCTTTCTTT
TRBV6-6,-,-,TRBJ1-1,CASSSLHLNTEAFF,TGTGCCAGCAGTTCGCTCCACTTGAACACTGAAGCTTTCTTT
TRBV9,-,-,TRBJ1-3,CASSVETVGPIYF,TGTGCCAGCAGCGTAGAAACAGTTGGGCCCATATATTTT
TRBV7-4,-,-,TRBJ1-1,CASSSRIGRTEAFF,TGTGCCAGCAGCTCAAGAATTGGGAGGACTGAAGCTTTCTTT
TRBV3-1/TRBV3-2,once,-,TRBJ1-1,CASSLYRDNTEAFF,TGTGCCAGCAGCCTCTACAGGGATAACACTGAAGCTTTCTTT
TRBV7-3,few,TRBD2,TRBJ2-7,CASSLKAGDNYEQYF,TGTGCCAGCAGCTTAAAAGCGGGGGACAACTACGAGCAGTACTTC
TRBV5-6,-,-,TRBJ1-1,CASSPSIWGGDTEAFF,TGTGCCAGCAGCCCCAGTATTTGGGGGGGGGACACTGAAGCTTTCTTT
TRBV6-5,few,TRBD2,TRBJ2-7,CASVGLAGGEQYF,TGTGCCAGCGTCGGACTAGCGGGGGGTGAGCAGTACTTC
TRBV12-5,few,-,TRBJ2-2,CASGLERTGGTGELFF,TGTGCTAGTGGTTTGGAGCGGACGGGCGGCACCGGGGAGCTGTTTTTT
TRBV10-3,-,TRBD2,TRBJ2-1,CAISPGPGGTYNEQFF,TGTGCCATCAGCCCGGGCCCGGGGGGGACTTACAATGAGCAGTTCTTC
TRBV10-2,-,-,TRBJ2-1,CASSDVRGNNEQFF,TGCGCCAGCAGTGATGTCAGGGGAAACAATGAGCAGTTCTTC
TRBV6-5,-,TRBD1,TRBJ1-2,CASSYTGTEFGYTF,TGTGCCAGCAGTTACACCGGGACAGAATTTGGCTACACCTTC
TRBV2,-,TRBD1,TRBJ1-3,CASSRTGDHSGNTIYF,TGTGCCAGCTCTCGGACAGGGGACCACTCTGGAAACACCATATATTTT
TRBV18,-,TRBD1,TRBJ2-2,CASSPGQGASTGELFF,TGTGCCAGCTCACCGGGACAGGGGGCCAGCACCGGGGAGCTGTTTTTT
TRBV30,-,TRBD2,TRBJ2-7,CAWSVGGGGGYEQYF,TGTGCCTGGAGTGTTGGCGGGGGGGGCGGCTACGAGCAGTACTTC
TRBV7-9,-,-,TRBJ2-3,CASSLGGYTQYF,TGTGCCAGCAGCTTAGGAGGGTATACGCAGTATTTT
TRBV7-9,-,-,TRBJ1-1,CASSPGVIGTEAFF,TGTGCCAGCAGCCCCGGGGTTATAGGAACTGAAGCTTTCTTT
TRBV5-5,-,-,TRBJ2-5,CASRYRTLGETQYF,TGTGCCAGCAGATACAGGACCTTGGGGGAGACCCAGTACTTC
TRBV6-5,-,TRBD2,TRBJ2-2,CASSLAGWGELFF,TGTGCCAGCTCACTAGCGGGGTGGGGGGAGCTGTTTTTT
TRBV29-1,-,-,TRBJ2-7,CSATTVDYEQYF,TGCAGCGCTACGACAGTAGACTACGAGCAGTACTTC
TRBV11-2,-,-,TRBJ2-1,CASSFVNEQFF,TGTGCCAGCAGCTTCGTGAATGAGCAGTTCTTC
TRBV6-6,-,TRBD1,TRBJ1-2,CASSQGTGGVVAYGYTF,TGTGCCAGCAGTCAGGGGACAGGGGGCGTTGTTGCCTATGGCTACACCTTC
TRBV2,-,TRBD1,TRBJ1-2,CASSLGQAEYGYTF,TGTGCCAGCAGCTTGGGACAGGCGGAATATGGCTACACCTTC
TRBV18,-,-,TRBJ1-1,CASSQGLGEAFF,TGTGCCAGCTCACAGGGACTGGGTGAAGCTTTCTTT
TRBV11-2,few,TRBD2,TRBJ2-7,CASSPRLAEYEQYF,TGTGCCAGCAGCCCCCGACTAGCGGAGTACGAGCAGTACTTC
TRBV5-1,once,-,TRBJ2-2,CASSLVTGMGTGELFF,TGCGCCAGCAGCTTGGTTACGGGAATGGGGACCGGGGAGCTGTTTTTT
TRBV5-5,-,-,TRBJ1-1,CASSLADTEAFF,TGTGCCAGCAGCTTGGCGGACACTGAAGCTTTCTTT
TRBV3-1/TRBV3-2,few,-,TRBJ2-1,CASSQGTEQFF,TGTGCCAGCAGCCAAGGAACAGAGCAGTTCTTC
TRBV4-2,-,-,TRBJ2-7,CASSQDPSKVYEQYF,TGTGCCAGCAGCCAAGATCCCAGTAAAGTCTACGAGCAGTACTTC
TRBV5-5,once,-,TRBJ1-3,CASSFSQNTIYF,TGTGCCAGCAGCTTCTCCCAGAACACCATATATTTT
TRBV2,-,TRBD2,TRBJ2-2,CASSGGGTGELFF,TGTGCCAGCAGTGGCGGGGGGACCGGGGAGCTGTTTTTT
TRBV5-1,few,TRBD1,TRBJ2-7,CASSLEGAVQYF,TGCGCCAGCAGCTTGGAGGGGGCAGTGCAGTACTTC
TRBV5-4,-,-,TRBJ1-4,CASSLGGPPANEKLFF,TGTGCCAGCAGCTTGGGGGGGCCCCCGGCTAATGAAAAACTGTTTTTT
TRBV6-5,-,-,TRBJ2-7,CASSYSGTKPREQYF,TGTGCCAGCAGTTACTCTGGGACAAAGCCTCGCGAGCAGTACTTC
TRBV10-3,-,TRBD1,TRBJ2-7,CATHRNRDRGYEQYF,TGTGCCACCCATCGAAACCGGGACAGGGGATACGAGCAGTACTTC
TRBV10-3,-,TRBD1,TRBJ2-7,CAISPGQGTIEQYF,TGTGCCATCAGTCCGGGACAGGGTACTATCGAGCAGTACTTC
TRBV13,-,TRBD1,TRBJ1-2,CASSSRLGGVSYGYTF,TGTGCCAGCAGCTCCCGATTAGGGGGCGTCAGCTATGGCTACACCTTC
TRBV9,-,-,TRBJ2-7,CASSVGGGNPYEQYF,TGTGCCAGCAGCGTAGGCGGGGGCAACCCCTACGAGCAGTACTTC
TRBV19,once,TRBD1,TRBJ1-2,CASSGGQGGIGYTF,TGTGCCAGTAGTGGAGGACAGGGAGGGATTGGCTACACCTTC
TRBV5-1,-,-,TRBJ2-7,CASSPDIILFYEQYF,TGCGCCAGCAGCCCGGACATCATACTCTTCTACGAGCAGTACTTC
TRBV29-1,-,-,TRBJ2-7,CSVAGRTETYEQYF,TGCAGCGTTGCGGGAAGGACAGAAACCTACGAGCAGTACTTC
TRBV15,-,-,TRBJ2-7,CATSRNRAYEQYF,TGTGCCACCAGCAGGAACAGGGCCTACGAGCAGTACTTC
TRBV18,-,TRBD2,TRBJ2-3,CASSPAGGAIGTATDTQYF,TGTGCCAGCTCACCAGCGGGGGGAGCTATAGGTACGGCAACAGATACGCAGTATTTT
TRBV7-9,-,TRBD2,TRBJ2-1,CASSATSGSYNEQFF,TGTGCCAGCAGCGCCACTAGCGGCTCCTACAATGAGCAGTTCTTC
TRBV5-6,-,-,TRBJ2-5,CASSLPGETQYF,TGTGCCAGCAGCTTGCCCGGGGAGACCCAGTACTTC
TRBV9,-,-,TRBJ2-5,CASQAQPGRGTQYF,TGTGCCAGCCAAGCCCAGCCCGGACGGGGGACCCAGTACTTC
TRBV4-1,-,-,TRBJ2-2,CASSQESQLVNTGELFF,TGCGCCAGCAGCCAAGAGTCCCAACTGGTGAACACCGGGGAGCTGTTTTTT
TRBV7-8,few,TRBD2,TRBJ2-1,CASSTGLAHNEQFF,TGTGCCAGCAGCACGGGACTAGCCCACAATGAGCAGTTCTTC
TRBV5-5,-,TRBD1,TRBJ1-3,CASSFLGQGAGNTIYF,TGTGCCAGCAGCTTTCTGGGACAGGGGGCTGGAAACACCATATATTTT
TRBV6-1,-,-,TRBJ2-1,CASSEEIGGTYNEQFF,TGTGCCAGCAGTGAAGAGATAGGGGGAACCTACAATGAGCAGTTCTTC
TRBV10-2,many,TRBD1,TRBJ1-1,CASSETGVDTEAFF,TGCGCCAGCAGTGAAACAGGGGTCGACACTGAAGCTTTCTTT
TRBV25-1,-,-,TRBJ2-2,CASSERHSPGELFF,TGTGCCAGCAGTGAACGACATTCACCCGGGGAGCTGTTTTTT
TRBV2,-,-,TRBJ2-1,CASSYRAYNEQFF,TGTGCCAGCTCGTACAGGGCCTACAATGAGCAGTTCTTC
TRBV5-1,-,TRBD2,TRBJ2-7,CASSWGGLAGGYEQYF,TGCGCCAGCAGCTGGGGAGGACTAGCGGGGGGCTACGAGCAGTACTTC